A selection of T cell receptor beta chains follows, all from one sample in a study of identifying expanded T cells in peripheral blood. Using immunoSEQ multiplex PCR, the repertoire was profiled, and TCRdb retains in-frame clones only, with some absent. The table records approximately 120,000 clones, about 88% of them present only once. Sequencing was carried out using blood. Every receptor here comes from a person aged 18 to 75 in good health. Both conserved end residues are part of each CDR3. The order of the fields is CDR3 DNA, CDR3 protein, V gene, CDR3 length, D gene, clone size, J gene. The D gene is left open where the match is weak. Part of the rows lack a size; the others show once, few, many or a class for expanded clones.

DNA: TGCGCCAGCAGCCAAGATCCGGGACAGAAAGATACGCAGTATTTT; CDR3: CASSQDPGQKDTQYF; V: TRBV4-1; length: 15; D: TRBD1; size: NA; J: TRBJ2-3
DNA: TGTGCCAGCAGCTTGGTTTCGCGTCTTAATCAGCCCCAGCATTTT; CDR3: CASSLVSRLNQPQHF; V: TRBV5-8; length: 15; D: NA; size: NA; J: TRBJ1-5
DNA: TGCAGCGTTGATGACAGCTCTGGCTACACCTTC; CDR3: CSVDDSSGYTF; V: TRBV29-1; length: 11; D: NA; size: NA; J: TRBJ1-2
DNA: TGTGCCAGCTCACAGGGACAGGGGGACGAGCAGTACTTC; CDR3: CASSQGQGDEQYF; V: TRBV18; length: 13; D: TRBD1; size: NA; J: TRBJ2-7
DNA: TGTGCCACACGGACAGCCGGACCTGGAAACACCATATATTTT; CDR3: CATRTAGPGNTIYF; V: TRBV19; length: 14; D: NA; size: NA; J: TRBJ1-3
DNA: TGTGCCAGCAGCTTTAGACAGGGTTGGTCTGGCTACACCTTC; CDR3: CASSFRQGWSGYTF; V: TRBV5-4; length: 14; D: TRBD1; size: once; J: TRBJ1-2
DNA: TGTGCCAGCACCCACCGGGGGCAGGAGGACGAGCAGTACTTC; CDR3: CASTHRGQEDEQYF; V: TRBV5-4; length: 14; D: NA; size: once; J: TRBJ2-7
DNA: TGTGCCAGCAGTCCCATCCCGACAGGTATGGCTGAAGCTTTCTTT; CDR3: CASSPIPTGMAEAFF; V: TRBV28; length: 15; D: NA; size: NA; J: TRBJ1-1
DNA: TGTGCCAGCAGCTTGAATTACGAGCAGTACTTC; CDR3: CASSLNYEQYF; V: TRBV5-4; length: 11; D: NA; size: NA; J: TRBJ2-7
DNA: TGTGCCAGTTGCCCTAGATTCCAGCGGGACTCCCTCGAGCAGTACTTC; CDR3: CASCPRFQRDSLEQYF; V: TRBV19; length: 16; D: TRBD2; size: NA; J: TRBJ2-7
DNA: TGTGCCAGCAGTGTTCGGGGGACCGCTTTCTATGGCTACACCTTC; CDR3: CASSVRGTAFYGYTF; V: TRBV2; length: 15; D: NA; size: once; J: TRBJ1-2
DNA: TGCGCCAGCAGTGAGCTAGGGGGGGAGACCCAGTACTTC; CDR3: CASSELGGETQYF; V: TRBV10-2; length: 13; D: NA; size: NA; J: TRBJ2-5
DNA: TGTGCCAGCACCACAGGGAGGGAAAGGATGAACACTGAAGCTTTCTTT; CDR3: CASTTGRERMNTEAFF; V: TRBV7-9; length: 16; D: NA; size: NA; J: TRBJ1-1
DNA: TGTGCCAGCAGCTTAATGGCTAGTTCCGAGCAGTACTTC; CDR3: CASSLMASSEQYF; V: TRBV7-3; length: 13; D: NA; size: NA; J: TRBJ2-7
DNA: TGCGCCAGCAGAGGGGACACCGGGGAGCTGTTTTTT; CDR3: CASRGDTGELFF; V: TRBV5-1; length: 12; D: NA; size: NA; J: TRBJ2-2
DNA: TGTGCCAGCACAGGCCGGAGTAATTCACCCCTCCACTTT; CDR3: CASTGRSNSPLHF; V: TRBV6-6; length: 13; D: NA; size: NA; J: TRBJ1-6
DNA: TGTGCCAGCAGTATGACTAATACCGACTCTGGGGCCAACGTCCTGACTTTC; CDR3: CASSMTNTDSGANVLTF; V: TRBV2; length: 17; D: NA; size: NA; J: TRBJ2-6
DNA: TGTGCCAGCAGTGATCCCGGGGGCACAGATACGCAGTATTTT; CDR3: CASSDPGGTDTQYF; V: TRBV25-1; length: 14; D: NA; size: NA; J: TRBJ2-3
DNA: TGCGCCAGCAGCTTGGGCGGGGAATACAATGAGCAGTTCTTC; CDR3: CASSLGGEYNEQFF; V: TRBV5-1; length: 14; D: NA; size: NA; J: TRBJ2-1
DNA: TGTGCCAGCAGTTACGGACAGGGGGCCGTCGGGGAGCTGTTTTTT; CDR3: CASSYGQGAVGELFF; V: TRBV7-2; length: 15; D: TRBD1; size: NA; J: TRBJ2-2
DNA: TGTGCCAGCAGCAAGGGACACGGGAGCACTGAAGCTTTCTTT; CDR3: CASSKGHGSTEAFF; V: TRBV6-1; length: 14; D: NA; size: NA; J: TRBJ1-1
DNA: TGCAGCGTTGACCCCCCAGGGGGGTCAGAGACCCAGTACTTC; CDR3: CSVDPPGGSETQYF; V: TRBV29-1; length: 14; D: NA; size: NA; J: TRBJ2-5
DNA: TGCGCCAGCAGCCCGGGTGGGTTCCCCGAGCAGTACTTC; CDR3: CASSPGGFPEQYF; V: TRBV5-1; length: 13; D: NA; size: NA; J: TRBJ2-7
DNA: TGTGCCACCAGGAAAAATCTTTCTGAAAAACTGTTTTTT; CDR3: CATRKNLSEKLFF; V: TRBV28; length: 13; D: NA; size: NA; J: TRBJ1-4
DNA: TGTGCCAGCAGCCCCGGAGAGACCCAGTACTTC; CDR3: CASSPGETQYF; V: TRBV9; length: 11; D: NA; size: NA; J: TRBJ2-5
DNA: TGCGCCAGCACCTTGGGGGACCAAGAGACCCAGTACTTC; CDR3: CASTLGDQETQYF; V: TRBV5-1; length: 13; D: NA; size: NA; J: TRBJ2-5
DNA: TGTGCCAGCAGACAACCACCAAACACTGAAGCTTTCTTT; CDR3: CASRQPPNTEAFF; V: TRBV25-1; length: 13; D: NA; size: NA; J: TRBJ1-1
DNA: TGCGCCAGCAGCTCCCAGGGGGCCTTCGAGACCCAGTACTTC; CDR3: CASSSQGAFETQYF; V: TRBV5-1; length: 14; D: TRBD1; size: NA; J: TRBJ2-5
DNA: TGCAGCGTTAAGGGCAGGCTCACAGATACGCAGTATTTT; CDR3: CSVKGRLTDTQYF; V: TRBV29-1; length: 13; D: NA; size: NA; J: TRBJ2-3
DNA: TGTGCCAGCAGTCCGGCGGGGCGGGGGTTCACAGATACGCAGTATTTT; CDR3: CASSPAGRGFTDTQYF; V: TRBV6-6; length: 16; D: TRBD2; size: NA; J: TRBJ2-3
DNA: TGCGCCAGCAGTGAGGCGACAGGCATCTACGAGCAGTACTTC; CDR3: CASSEATGIYEQYF; V: TRBV10-2; length: 14; D: NA; size: NA; J: TRBJ2-7
DNA: TGTGCCGGTAAATTTCCGGGGGGGACCTTCTACGAGCAGTACTTC; CDR3: CAGKFPGGTFYEQYF; V: TRBV5-8; length: 15; D: TRBD2; size: NA; J: TRBJ2-7
DNA: TGTGCCAGCAGTGTCAATAGGGGGGCTGAAGCTTTCTTT; CDR3: CASSVNRGAEAFF; V: TRBV6-4; length: 13; D: NA; size: once; J: TRBJ1-1
DNA: TGTGCCAGCAGCCAAGATTGGTTTGCGGGAAGCACAGATACGCAGTATTTT; CDR3: CASSQDWFAGSTDTQYF; V: TRBV4-2; length: 17; D: NA; size: NA; J: TRBJ2-3
DNA: TGTGCCAGTACCGTAGGGACAGGGGGCGGCTATGGCTACACCTTC; CDR3: CASTVGTGGGYGYTF; V: TRBV19; length: 15; D: TRBD1; size: NA; J: TRBJ1-2
DNA: TGTGCCATCAGTGGGCAGGGCTCCTACGAGCAGTACTTC; CDR3: CAISGQGSYEQYF; V: TRBV10-3; length: 13; D: NA; size: NA; J: TRBJ2-7
DNA: TGTGCCAGCACCGGGCAGTACTTC; CDR3: CASTGQYF; V: TRBV27; length: 8; D: NA; size: NA; J: TRBJ2-7
DNA: TGTGCCAGCAGCTTCCGCCGTCAGCCCCAGCATTTT; CDR3: CASSFRRQPQHF; V: TRBV5-6; length: 12; D: NA; size: NA; J: TRBJ1-5
DNA: TGTGCCAGCAGTTCCCAAACCGGGACTAGCGGGGGAAATGAGCAGTTCTTC; CDR3: CASSSQTGTSGGNEQFF; V: TRBV27; length: 17; D: TRBD2; size: NA; J: TRBJ2-1
DNA: TGTGCCAGCAGTTTAGAAACGGGTTACAATGAGCAGTTCTTC; CDR3: CASSLETGYNEQFF; V: TRBV27; length: 14; D: NA; size: NA; J: TRBJ2-1
DNA: TGTGCCAGTAGTATAGGTGGAGGGTGGAACACTGAAGCTTTCTTT; CDR3: CASSIGGGWNTEAFF; V: TRBV19; length: 15; D: NA; size: NA; J: TRBJ1-1
DNA: TGTGCCAGCAGCTTAGCGACGGCTAGCGGGGGGGGGCAGTTCTTC; CDR3: CASSLATASGGGQFF; V: TRBV7-2; length: 15; D: TRBD2; size: NA; J: TRBJ2-1
DNA: TGTGCCAGCAGCCAAGATTTGGGAGTGAGGAACGAGCAGTACTTC; CDR3: CASSQDLGVRNEQYF; V: TRBV14; length: 15; D: NA; size: NA; J: TRBJ2-7
DNA: TGCGCCAGCAGCTCCCGGGGGGACGCAAACACCATATATTTT; CDR3: CASSSRGDANTIYF; V: TRBV4-3; length: 14; D: NA; size: NA; J: TRBJ1-3
DNA: TGTGCCAGCAGCTTCGGGACTACTACTTGGAGCAACGAGCAGTACTTC; CDR3: CASSFGTTTWSNEQYF; V: TRBV7-9; length: 16; D: TRBD2; size: NA; J: TRBJ2-7
DNA: TGTGCCAGCAGCTTAGTCGGCGGGGTTTCCTACGAGCAGTACTTC; CDR3: CASSLVGGVSYEQYF; V: TRBV7-2; length: 15; D: NA; size: NA; J: TRBJ2-7
DNA: TGTGCCATCAGGGGGATGGGGGGCTATGGCTACACCTTC; CDR3: CAIRGMGGYGYTF; V: TRBV10-3; length: 13; D: NA; size: NA; J: TRBJ1-2
DNA: TGTGCCAGCAGCCGGGGCTTCTTTGAAGCTTTCTTT; CDR3: CASSRGFFEAFF; V: TRBV14; length: 12; D: NA; size: NA; J: TRBJ1-1
DNA: TGTGCCAGCAGCTTAGTGGTAGCGGGAGATCCCTTTACAGATACGCAGTATTTT; CDR3: CASSLVVAGDPFTDTQYF; V: TRBV7-3; length: 18; D: TRBD2; size: NA; J: TRBJ2-3
DNA: TGTGCCAGCAGCAAGGGACAGGGGCTGTTCTTC; CDR3: CASSKGQGLFF; V: TRBV11-3; length: 11; D: TRBD1; size: once; J: TRBJ2-1
DNA: TGTGCCAGCAGTGCCAACAGAGACGCTAACTATGGCTACACCTTC; CDR3: CASSANRDANYGYTF; V: TRBV25-1; length: 15; D: NA; size: NA; J: TRBJ1-2
DNA: TGTGCCAGCAGCGTAGGGGTGACGGACTCAACCTACGAGCAGTACTTC; CDR3: CASSVGVTDSTYEQYF; V: TRBV9; length: 16; D: NA; size: NA; J: TRBJ2-7
DNA: TGTGCCACCAGCAGGCAGGGGGCCGACACTGAAGCTTTCTTT; CDR3: CATSRQGADTEAFF; V: TRBV15; length: 14; D: TRBD1; size: NA; J: TRBJ1-1